These 20 T cell receptor beta chains came from one sample sequenced in a study of control samples from healthy donors and cancer patients. The table came from immunoSEQ multiplex PCR; TCRdb's copy has only in-frame clones and leaves some out. The data contain some 78,000 clones, 70% to 90% of them singletons. Sequencing input: blood. These receptors came from a woman in her sixties or seventies in good health.

This clone was seen a single time. The J gene is TRBJ1-2, the V gene TRBV19, with TRBD1 matching over 10 bases. Trimming took 5 bases from V and 8 from J; bases not matched to a gene: 14. Germline V gene sequence: CDR1 LNHDA, CDR2 SQIVND (reference sequence). This CDR3 is built from 16 residues. CDR3 sequence reads: CASSSRRDRGQVGYTF. Here the CDR3 DNA reads TGTGCCAGTAGTTCTCGCCGCGACAGGGGGCAAGTCGGCTACACCTTC.

The chain carries TRBV18 and TRBJ2-5; no clear D gene. V was clipped by 3 bases and J by 1 base, with 6 bases between them. The CDR3 totals 13 residues. Germline V gene data show CDR1 as KGHSH and CDR2 as LQKENI. The CDR3 bases are TGTGCCAGCTCACCGGGGATCCAAGAGACCCAGTACTTC. Its protein is CASSPGIQETQYF.

The CDR3 is CASSLLRQWGAAEQYF. As DNA, the CDR3 is TGTGCCAGCAGTTTATTGAGACAGTGGGGAGCTGCGGAGCAGTACTTC. The chain links TRBV27 to TRBJ2-7; D may match TRBD1 or TRBD2 (5 bases each). The germline V gene encodes CDR1 MNHEY and CDR2 SMNVEV (reference sequence). Trimming pared 1 base from V and 7 bases from J, leaving 20 bases between. The CDR3 runs 16 residues.

V is TRBV18 and J is TRBJ2-3; 10 bases match TRBD2. Germline V lookup: CDR1 KGHSH, CDR2 LQKENI. V lost 3 bases to trimming and J lost 3 bases; unmatched junction nucleotides: 6. The CDR3 totals 16 residues. The CDR3 DNA reads as TGTGCCAGCTCACCCCGAAGCGGGGGGGCTACAGATACGCAGTATTTT. This encodes CASSPRSGGATDTQYF. The variable domain in full, completed from reference TRBV18 and TRBJ2-3, reads NAGVMQNPRHLVRRRGQEARLRCSPMKGHSHVYWYRQLPEEGLKFMVYLQKENIIDESGMPKERFSAEFPKEGPSILRIQQVVRGDSAAYFCASSPRSGGATDTQYFGPGTRLTVL.

The CDR3 sequence: CASSSDYQITDTQYF. DNA of the CDR3: TGTGCCAGCAGTTCTGACTATCAAATCACAGATACGCAGTATTTT. The genes are TRBV6-2 or TRBV6-3 and TRBJ2-3; D is possibly TRBD2 (5 bases). CDR1 and CDR2 (germline): MNHEY, SVGEGT. Trimming stripped 4 bases from V and 2 bases from J, with 13 bases between. The CDR3 consists of 15 residues.

A few counts support this clone. This sequence joins TRBV19 and TRBJ1-3, with D unclear. Germline loops: CDR1 LNHDA, CDR2 SQIVND (reference sequence). This CDR3 comprises 17 residues. Trimming left V 0 bases short and J 1 base short, with 13 bases between. DNA of the CDR3: TGTGCCAGTAGTATAGATGCCCGGGGTTTTTCTGGAAACACCATATATTTT. It yields the protein CASSIDARGFSGNTIYF.

This clone occurred a few times. The genes are TRBV4-3 and TRBJ2-7, with 8 bases aligning to TRBD1. J was trimmed by 3 bases and V by 1 base; bases with no gene match: 17. Looked up from germline, CDR1 is LGHNA and CDR2 is YSLEER. This CDR3 contains 19 residues. DNA for the CDR3: TGCGCCAGCAGCCAAGGGGTCAAGTGGCGGGACAGGCCCCTCTACGAGCAGTACTTC. It codes for CASSQGVKWRDRPLYEQYF.

J is TRBJ2-5 and V is TRBV11-3; maybe TRBD2 (5 bases). The germline gives CDR1 SGHNT, CDR2 YENEEA. The CDR3 is 14 amino acids. The germline V and J ends were trimmed by 1 base and 7 bases, with 13 bases remaining between them. The CDR3 reads CASSLGGSGGTQYF. In DNA form, the CDR3 reads TGTGCCAGCAGCTTAGGTGGGAGCGGTGGGACCCAGTACTTC. The variable domain in full, completed from reference TRBV11-3 and TRBJ2-5, reads EAGVVQSPRYKIIEKKQPVAFWCNPISGHNTLYWYLQNLGQGPELLIRYENEEAVDDSQLPKDRFSAERLKGVDSTLKIQPAELGDSAVYLCASSLGGSGGTQYFGPGTRLLVL.

The genes are TRBV5-6 and TRBJ1-5; no clear D. This CDR3 has 17 amino acids. The V and J ends lost 4 bases and 3 bases respectively, with 20 bases between them. The germline CDR1 and CDR2 sequences are SGHDT and YYEEEE. The chain's CDR3 is CASSPAYTTVPNQPQHF. CDR3 bases: TGTGCCAGCAGCCCGGCATACACCACCGTACCCAATCAGCCCCAGCATTTT.

This clone occurred a few times. The chain links TRBV5-1 to TRBJ1-2; 7 bases fit TRBD1. With V trimmed by 5 bases and J by 3 bases, 10 bases remained unmatched. The CDR3 length is 15 residues. CDR1 and CDR2 (germline): SGHRS, YFSETQ. DNA for the CDR3: TGCGCCAGCAGACCCGGGACAGAGGTTTACTATGGCTACACCTTC. This translates into CASRPGTEVYYGYTF. Full variable domain (rest looked up from reference TRBV5-1 and TRBJ1-2): KAGVTQTPRYLIKTRGQQVTLSCSPISGHRSVSWYQQTPGQGLQFLFEYFSETQRNKGNFPGRFSGRQFSNSRSEMNVSTLELGDSALYLCASRPGTEVYYGYTFGSGTRLTVV.

This sequence joins TRBV11-2 and TRBJ2-3; TRBD2 matches at 8 bases. The CDR3 loop spans 15 amino acids. After removal of 5 bases from V and 2 bases from J, the junction contained 6 bases not matched to a gene. In germline, CDR1 is SGHAT, CDR2 FQNNGV. The DNA for the CDR3 is TGTGCCAGCAGCGAGCGGGAGCCTCACACAGATACGCAGTATTTT. Amino acids: CASSEREPHTDTQYF.

The chain uses TRBV28 and TRBJ1-2; maybe TRBD1 (6 bases). Germline values: CDR1 MDHEN, CDR2 SYDVKM. This CDR3 is built from 13 residues. V was trimmed by 5 bases and J by 6 bases, leaving 13 bases between them. The CDR3 reads CASSERRGDGYTF. CDR3 DNA: TGTGCCAGCAGTGAACGTAGGGGGGATGGCTACACCTTC.

J is TRBJ2-3 and V is TRBV7-9; D not certain. The CDR3 spans 16 residues. Trimming left V 5 bases short and J 7 bases short, with 22 bases between. In germline, CDR1 is SEHNR, CDR2 FQNEAQ (reference sequence). The CDR3 nucleotides are TGTGCCAGCAGCCGCCCGCGTGGTGGGCCTTCTTATACGCAGTATTTT. Its protein is CASSRPRGGPSYTQYF. Variable domain in full (rest from reference TRBV7-9 and TRBJ2-3): DTGVSQNPRHKITKRGQNVTFRCDPISEHNRLYWYRQTLGQGPEFLTYFQNEAQLEKSRLLSDRFSAERPKGSFSTLEIQRTEQGDSAMYLCASSRPRGGPSYTQYFGPGTRLTVL.

The CDR3 sequence: CATSLKTFSTNEKLFF. CDR3 sequence (DNA): TGTGCCACCAGCCTGAAGACATTTTCAACTAATGAAAAACTGTTTTTT. The J gene is TRBJ1-4, the V gene TRBV15; no reliable D call. The CDR3 runs 16 residues. Per germline, CDR1 LNHNV and CDR2 YYDKDF (reference sequence). V lost 5 bases and J lost 0, with 13 bases in between.

This chain joins TRBV6-4 and TRBJ1-2; the D is unclear. The V end was cut by 10 bases, the J end by 4 bases, with 16 bases between. Germline CDR1 MRHNA, CDR2 SNTAGT. The CDR3 sequence is 13 residues long. The CDR3 DNA follows: TGTGCCACTTCCGCCCGGCCGGGCTATGGCTACACCTTC. Residues: CATSARPGYGYTF.

The chain recombines TRBV7-2 with TRBJ1-4; D not resolved. Trimming stripped 5 bases from V and 4 bases from J, with 11 bases between. The V gene's germline CDR1 is SGHTA and CDR2 FQGNSA. The CDR3 runs 14 residues. The CDR3 DNA reads as TGTGCCAGCAGCGGGTTTTTGGGTAATGAAAAACTGTTTTTT. This codes for CASSGFLGNEKLFF.

The V gene is TRBV21-1, the J gene TRBJ2-5; the DNA was not compared with TRBD2, the D call given in the table. TRBV21-1 is a pseudogene locus. This CDR3 spans 19 amino acids. The CDR3 DNA follows: TGTGCCAGCAGCAGAGAGAAGAGGATCAGCGGGAGGGTCCGAGAGACCCAGTACTTC. It codes for CASSREKRISGRVRETQYF.

Written as DNA, the CDR3 is TGCGCCAGCAGCCAAGGGTGGGGGGAGTCCTACGAGCAGTACTTC. It encodes CASSQGWGESYEQYF. The rearrangement uses TRBV4-1 and TRBJ2-7; TRBD2 might be the D (6 bases). The CDR3 has 15 amino acids. V lost 1 base and J lost 1, with 11 bases in between. CDR1 MGHRA and CDR2 YSYEKL come from the germline V gene.

This chain connects TRBV10-1 to TRBJ1-3; D gene ambiguous. V was pared by 5 bases and J by 4 bases, with 12 bases between. Germline CDR1 is WNHNN and CDR2 is SYGVQD (reference sequence). The CDR3 totals 14 residues. DNA for the CDR3: TGCGCCAGCAGTCGACGGGCGATAGGAAACACCATATATTTT. Encoded protein: CASSRRAIGNTIYF.

This clone has only a few counts. The chain uses TRBV10-1 and TRBJ1-2; D not resolved. The CDR3 covers 16 residues. Germline V gene sequence: CDR1 WNHNN, CDR2 SYGVQD (reference sequence). The V end was cut by 0 bases, the J end by 2 bases, with 13 bases between. The CDR3 spells CASSESIEGLNYGYTF. As DNA, the CDR3 is TGCGCCAGCAGTGAGTCGATAGAGGGCCTCAACTATGGCTACACCTTC.